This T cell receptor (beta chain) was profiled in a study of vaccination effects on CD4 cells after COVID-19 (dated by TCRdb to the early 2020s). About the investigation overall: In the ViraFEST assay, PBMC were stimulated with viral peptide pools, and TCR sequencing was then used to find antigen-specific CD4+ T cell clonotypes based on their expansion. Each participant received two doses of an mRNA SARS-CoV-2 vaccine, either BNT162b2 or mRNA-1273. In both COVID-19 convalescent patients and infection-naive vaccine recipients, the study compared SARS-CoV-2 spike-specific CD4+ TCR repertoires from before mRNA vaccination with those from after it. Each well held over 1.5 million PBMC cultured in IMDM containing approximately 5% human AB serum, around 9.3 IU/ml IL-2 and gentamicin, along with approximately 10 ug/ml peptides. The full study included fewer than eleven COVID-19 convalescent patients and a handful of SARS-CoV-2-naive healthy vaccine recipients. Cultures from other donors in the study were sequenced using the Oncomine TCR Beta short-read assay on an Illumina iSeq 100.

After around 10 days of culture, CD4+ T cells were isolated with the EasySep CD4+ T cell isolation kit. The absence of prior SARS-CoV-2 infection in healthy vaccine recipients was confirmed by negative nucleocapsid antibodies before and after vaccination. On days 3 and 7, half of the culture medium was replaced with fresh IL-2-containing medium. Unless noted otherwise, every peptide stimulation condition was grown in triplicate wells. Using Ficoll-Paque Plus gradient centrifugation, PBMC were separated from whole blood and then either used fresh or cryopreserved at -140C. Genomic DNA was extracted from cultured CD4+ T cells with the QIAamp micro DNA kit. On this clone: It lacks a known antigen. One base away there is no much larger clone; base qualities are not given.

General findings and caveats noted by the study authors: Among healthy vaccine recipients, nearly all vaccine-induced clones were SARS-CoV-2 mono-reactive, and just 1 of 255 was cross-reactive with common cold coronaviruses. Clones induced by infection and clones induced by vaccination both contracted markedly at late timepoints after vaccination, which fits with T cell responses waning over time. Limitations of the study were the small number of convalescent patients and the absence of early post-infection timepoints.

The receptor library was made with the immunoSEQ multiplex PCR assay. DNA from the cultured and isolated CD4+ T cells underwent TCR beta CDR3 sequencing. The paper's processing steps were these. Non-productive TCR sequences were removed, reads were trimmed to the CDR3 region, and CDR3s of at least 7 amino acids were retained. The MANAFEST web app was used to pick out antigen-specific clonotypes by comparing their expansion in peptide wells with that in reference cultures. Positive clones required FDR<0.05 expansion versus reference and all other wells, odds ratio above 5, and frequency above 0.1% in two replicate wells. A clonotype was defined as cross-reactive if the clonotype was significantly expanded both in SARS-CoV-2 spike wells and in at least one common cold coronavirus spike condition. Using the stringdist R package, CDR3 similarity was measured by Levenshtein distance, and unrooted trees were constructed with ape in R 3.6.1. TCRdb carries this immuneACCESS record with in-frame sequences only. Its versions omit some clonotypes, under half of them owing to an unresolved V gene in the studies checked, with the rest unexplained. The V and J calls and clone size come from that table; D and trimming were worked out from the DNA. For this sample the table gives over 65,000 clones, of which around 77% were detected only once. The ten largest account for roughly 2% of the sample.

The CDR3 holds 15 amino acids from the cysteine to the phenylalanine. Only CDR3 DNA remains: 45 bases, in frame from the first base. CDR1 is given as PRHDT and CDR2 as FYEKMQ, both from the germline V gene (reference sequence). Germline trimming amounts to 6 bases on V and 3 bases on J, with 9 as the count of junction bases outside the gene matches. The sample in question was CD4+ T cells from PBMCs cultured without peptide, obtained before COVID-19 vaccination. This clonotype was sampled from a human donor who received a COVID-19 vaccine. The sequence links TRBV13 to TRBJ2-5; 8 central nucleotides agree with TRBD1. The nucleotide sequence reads TGTGCCAGCAGGGCGTCTGGACAGGGAAAAGAGACCCAGTACTTC. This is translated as CASRASGQGKETQYF.